This is a list of T cell receptor beta chains from one sample in a study of blood T cell repertoires in COVID-19. Clones were sequenced by immunoSEQ multiplex PCR, and TCRdb holds only the in-frame ones, with some missing. The table includes approximately 110,000 clones, 82% detected once. What was sequenced was peripheral blood. Source of these receptors: a man aged 65 to 79 with acute or convalescent COVID-19. Each CDR3 is given with its conserved first and last residue. The D gene is left open where the match is weak. The listing skips clone size in some rows; elsewhere it reads once, few, many or a size class.

>TRBD1|TRBV27|TRBJ1-2|once
CASSRQGGHYGYTF
TGTGCCAGCAGTCGACAGGGGGGGCACTATGGCTACACCTTC
>TRBD2|TRBV7-6|TRBJ2-1|.
CASSLLGTSGVSEQFF
TGTGCCAGCAGCTTACTCGGGACTAGCGGGGTTAGTGAGCAGTTCTTC
>TRBD1|TRBV15|TRBJ1-1|.
CATSDGGVAGQGGEAFF
TGTGCCACCAGCGATGGTGGAGTAGCTGGACAGGGTGGTGAAGCTTTCTTT
>.|TRBV2|TRBJ2-7|.
CASTQEGMSYEQYF
TGTGCCAGCACCCAGGAAGGAATGAGCTACGAGCAGTACTTC
>TRBD1|TRBV10-1|TRBJ2-1|.
CASSDQDGTDEQFF
TGCGCCAGCAGTGATCAAGACGGGACAGATGAGCAGTTCTTC
>.|TRBV5-1|TRBJ1-3|few
CASSLAGASGNTIYF
TGCGCCAGCAGCTTGGCCGGTGCCTCTGGAAACACCATATATTTT
>TRBD1|TRBV6-4|TRBJ2-2|.
CASSARQGVGELFF
TGTGCCAGCAGTGCCCGACAGGGGGTAGGGGAGCTGTTTTTT
>TRBD1|TRBV4-2|TRBJ1-3|.
CASSPRTGRSNGNTIYF
TGTGCCAGCAGCCCCCGGACAGGGAGGAGTAATGGAAACACCATATATTTT
>TRBD2|TRBV3-1/TRBV3-2|TRBJ2-1|.
CASSQGVRAGGYNEQFF
TGTGCCAGCAGCCAAGGGGTGCGAGCGGGAGGTTACAATGAGCAGTTCTTC
>TRBD1|TRBV5-6|TRBJ2-1|.
CASSLVIDRVQGEQFF
TGTGCCAGCAGCTTGGTAATTGACAGGGTTCAGGGTGAGCAGTTCTTC
>.|TRBV30|TRBJ1-1|.
CAWEQTGWAFF
TGTGCCTGGGAACAGACGGGGTGGGCTTTCTTT
>TRBD2|TRBV5-3|TRBJ2-3|.
CARSSRGFTDTQYF
TGTGCCAGAAGCTCGCGGGGGTTCACAGATACGCAGTATTTT
>.|TRBV9|TRBJ2-2|once
CASSGDRRSGTGELFF
TGTGCCAGCAGCGGCGACAGGCGTTCGGGCACCGGGGAGCTGTTTTTT
>TRBD1|TRBV5-1|TRBJ1-2|.
CASSLAAGGGYGYTF
TGCGCCAGCAGCTTGGCGGCAGGGGGAGGCTATGGCTACACCTTC
>.|TRBV9|TRBJ1-3|.
CASSVDNRAGGNTIYF
TGTGCCAGCAGCGTAGACAACAGGGCTGGCGGAAACACCATATATTTT
>.|TRBV6-5|TRBJ2-4|.
CASSYSWGSNIQYF
TGTGCCAGCAGTTACTCGTGGGGCTCAAACATTCAGTACTTC
>.|TRBV7-9|TRBJ2-2|.
CASRESGNTGELFF
TGTGCCAGCAGGGAAAGCGGGAACACCGGGGAGCTGTTTTTT
>.|TRBV6-2/TRBV6-3|TRBJ2-7|few
CASSTWTIRGSYEQYF
TGTGCCAGCAGTACTTGGACCATACGGGGATCCTACGAGCAGTACTTC
>TRBD2|TRBV5-6|TRBJ2-7|.
CASSARVGPGLANYEQYF
TGTGCCAGCAGCGCGCGAGTTGGTCCGGGACTAGCGAACTACGAGCAGTACTTC
>.|TRBV30|TRBJ1-3|few
CAWTRDTGSGNTIYF
TGTGCCTGGACTCGCGATACAGGCTCTGGAAACACCATATATTTT
>TRBD1|TRBV24-1|TRBJ2-1|.
CATSDLPGQGSYNEQFF
TGTGCCACCAGTGATTTACCGGGACAGGGATCCTACAATGAGCAGTTCTTC
>.|TRBV20-1|TRBJ2-2|.
CSASPAGPGELFF
TGCAGTGCTAGTCCGGCAGGGCCCGGGGAGCTGTTTTTT
>.|TRBV27|TRBJ2-7|.
CASSLFRGTQTSYEQYF
TGTGCCAGCAGTCTTTTCCGGGGTACGCAGACCTCCTACGAGCAGTACTTC
>TRBD1|TRBV5-1|TRBJ1-2|.
CASSLGQSDRAFGYTF
TGCGCCAGCAGCTTGGGGCAGTCGGACAGGGCATTTGGCTACACCTTC
>.|TRBV5-1|TRBJ2-7|.
CASSLEGRGSREQYF
TGCGCCAGCAGCTTAGAAGGACGGGGATCAAGGGAGCAGTACTTC